This TCR beta chain was recovered during a study of T cells in Graves' hyperthyroidism and ophthalmopathy. Overall study results and limits: Most clonotypes that expanded in the thyroid above 0.001 also showed up in blood. From stable hyperthyroidism, ophthalmopathy was set apart by a 13 V-J model.

Ten or more counts support this clonotype. The antigen is unknown. The CDR3 regions of TCR beta were amplified from RNA transcripts. A set of HTBI primers served as the primers for a first-round RT-PCR of the TCR CDR3. TCRdb re-called the multiplex PCR reads with MiXCR, one entry per CDR3 protein. The sample has a few hundred thousand distinct CDR3 sequences, approximately 15% seen once. The germline V and J ends were trimmed by 3 bases and 0 bases, with 6 bases remaining between them. This CDR3 comprises 14 residues. At least 3 on the Clinical Activity Score was recorded for ophthalmopathy patients, who also had NOSPECS grade at least 4 and duration under 3 months. Those patients with uncontrolled infection, other autoimmune disease, pregnancy or lactation were excluded.

The chain employs TRBV12-3 or TRBV12-4 and TRBJ1-5; the D is unclear. Sequencing was carried out using blood. The receptor comes from a middle-aged woman with Graves' ophthalmopathy. CDR3 amino acids: CASSFGNSNQPQHF. CDR3 nucleotide sequence: TGTGCCAGCAGTTTTGGGAATAGCAATCAGCCCCAGCATTTT.